This T cell receptor beta chain came from a study of T cells in localized non-small cell lung cancer. Overall study results and limits: Turning up in adjacent lung were a median approximately 60 of the top 100 tumor clones. Adjacent uninvolved lung had the highest clonality, suggesting focused antigen responses.

Produced via immunoSEQ multiplex PCR; TCRdb's table is partial and in-frame only. The sample includes roughly 40,000 clones, roughly 80% of them seen just once. Germline CDR1 reads LNHDA; CDR2 reads SQIVND (reference sequence). This CDR3 region has 13 residues. The V end was cut by 10 bases, the J end by 6 bases, with 16 bases between. This clone appeared a single time. Its target is not known. The starting material was PBMCs, obtained before any cancer treatment. The sequence was collected from a man aged 40-75 years with stage II lung adenocarcinoma. This chain joins TRBV19 and TRBJ1-5, with D tentatively TRBD1 (5 bases). The CDR3 here is CATTEKGRQPQHF. Here the CDR3 DNA reads TGTGCCACTACGGAGAAGGGACGTCAGCCCCAGCATTTT.